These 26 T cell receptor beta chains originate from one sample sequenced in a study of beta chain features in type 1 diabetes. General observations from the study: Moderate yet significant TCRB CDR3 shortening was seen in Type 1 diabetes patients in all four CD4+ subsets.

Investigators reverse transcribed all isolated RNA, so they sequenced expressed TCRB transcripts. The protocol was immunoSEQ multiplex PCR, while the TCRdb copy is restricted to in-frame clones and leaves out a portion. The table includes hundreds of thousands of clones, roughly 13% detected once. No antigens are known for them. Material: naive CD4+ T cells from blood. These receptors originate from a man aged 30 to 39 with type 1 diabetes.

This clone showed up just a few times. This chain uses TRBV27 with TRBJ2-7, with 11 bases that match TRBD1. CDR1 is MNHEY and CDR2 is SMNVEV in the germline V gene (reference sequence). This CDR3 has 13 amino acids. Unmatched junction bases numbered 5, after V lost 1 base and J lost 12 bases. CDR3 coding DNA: TGTGCCAGCAGTTTATGGGACAGGGGGATCCGGTACTTC. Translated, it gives CASSLWDRGIRYF.

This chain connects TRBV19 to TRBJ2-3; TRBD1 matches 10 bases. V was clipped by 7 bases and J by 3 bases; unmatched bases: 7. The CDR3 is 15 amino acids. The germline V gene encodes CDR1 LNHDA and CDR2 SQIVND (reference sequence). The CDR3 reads CASIRTGGRTDTQYF. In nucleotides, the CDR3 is TGTGCCAGTATCCGGACAGGGGGAAGGACAGATACGCAGTATTTT.

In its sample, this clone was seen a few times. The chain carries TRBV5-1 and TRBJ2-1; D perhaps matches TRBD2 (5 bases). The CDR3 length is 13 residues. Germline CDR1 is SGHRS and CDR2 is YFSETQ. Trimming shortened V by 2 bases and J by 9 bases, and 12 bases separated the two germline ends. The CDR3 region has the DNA TGCGCCAGCAGCTTTCTTGAACGGGGTGAGCAGTTCTTC. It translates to CASSFLERGEQFF.

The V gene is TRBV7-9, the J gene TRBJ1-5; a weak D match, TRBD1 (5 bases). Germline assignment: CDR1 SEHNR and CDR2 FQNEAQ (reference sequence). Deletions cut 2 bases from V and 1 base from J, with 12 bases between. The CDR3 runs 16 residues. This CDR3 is CASSLMAGLSNQPQHF. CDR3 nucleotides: TGTGCCAGCAGCTTAATGGCAGGGCTGAGCAATCAGCCCCAGCATTTT.

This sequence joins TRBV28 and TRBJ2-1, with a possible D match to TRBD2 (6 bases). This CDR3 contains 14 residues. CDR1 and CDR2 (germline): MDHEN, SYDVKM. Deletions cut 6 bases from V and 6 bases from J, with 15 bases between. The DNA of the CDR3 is TGTGCCAGCAGGCCGGGACTCGGGTTCAATGAGCAGTTCTTC. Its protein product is CASRPGLGFNEQFF. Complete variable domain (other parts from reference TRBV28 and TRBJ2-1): DVKVTQSSRYLVKRTGEKVFLECVQDMDHENMFWYRQDPGLGLRLIYFSYDVKMKEKGDIPEGYSVSREKKERFSLILESASTNQTSMYLCASRPGLGFNEQFFGPGTRLTVL.

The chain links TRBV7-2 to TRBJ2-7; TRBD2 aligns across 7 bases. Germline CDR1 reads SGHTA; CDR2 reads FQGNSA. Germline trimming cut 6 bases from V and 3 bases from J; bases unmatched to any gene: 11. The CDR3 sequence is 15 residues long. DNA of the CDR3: TGTGCCAGCAGACCCAACGCGGGAGAGAACTACGAGCAGTACTTC. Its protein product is CASRPNAGENYEQYF.

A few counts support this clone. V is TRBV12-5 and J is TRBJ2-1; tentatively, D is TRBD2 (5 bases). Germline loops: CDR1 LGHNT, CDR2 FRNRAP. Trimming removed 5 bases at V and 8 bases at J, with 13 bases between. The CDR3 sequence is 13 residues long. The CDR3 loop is CASGLGSRDEQFF. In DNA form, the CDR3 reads TGTGCTAGTGGTCTGGGGAGCCGGGATGAGCAGTTCTTC.

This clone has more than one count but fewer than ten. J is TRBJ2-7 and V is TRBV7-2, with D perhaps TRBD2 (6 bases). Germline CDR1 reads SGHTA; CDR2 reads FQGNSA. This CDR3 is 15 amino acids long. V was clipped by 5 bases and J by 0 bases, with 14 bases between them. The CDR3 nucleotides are TGTGCCAGCAGCCCCAGCGGGTCCCGCTCCTACGAGCAGTACTTC. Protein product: CASSPSGSRSYEQYF.

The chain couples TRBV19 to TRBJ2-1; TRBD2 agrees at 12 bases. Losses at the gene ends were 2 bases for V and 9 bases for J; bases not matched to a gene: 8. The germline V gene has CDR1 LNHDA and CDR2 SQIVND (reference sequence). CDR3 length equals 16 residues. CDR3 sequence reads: CASSIRTTSGRGEQFF. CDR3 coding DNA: TGTGCCAGTAGTATACGGACGACTAGCGGGAGAGGTGAGCAGTTCTTC.

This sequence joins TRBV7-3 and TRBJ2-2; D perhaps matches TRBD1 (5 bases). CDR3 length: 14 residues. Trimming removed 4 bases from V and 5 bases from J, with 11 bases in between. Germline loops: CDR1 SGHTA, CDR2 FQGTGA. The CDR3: CASSSAPGTGELFF. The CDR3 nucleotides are TGTGCCAGCAGCTCCGCTCCAGGGACCGGGGAGCTGTTTTTT.

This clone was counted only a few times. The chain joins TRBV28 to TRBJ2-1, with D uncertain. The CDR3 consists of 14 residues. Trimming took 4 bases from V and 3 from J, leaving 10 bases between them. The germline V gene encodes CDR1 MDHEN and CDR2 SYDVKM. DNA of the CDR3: TGTGCCAGCAGTTCCGTGGAGCTCTACAATGAGCAGTTCTTC. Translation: CASSSVELYNEQFF.

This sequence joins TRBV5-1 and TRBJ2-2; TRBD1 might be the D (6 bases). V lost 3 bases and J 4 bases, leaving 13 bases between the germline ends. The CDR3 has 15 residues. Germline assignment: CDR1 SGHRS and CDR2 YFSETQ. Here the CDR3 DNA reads TGCGCCAGCAGCTCCAATCCCAGGGGCACCGGGGAGCTGTTTTTT. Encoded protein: CASSSNPRGTGELFF.

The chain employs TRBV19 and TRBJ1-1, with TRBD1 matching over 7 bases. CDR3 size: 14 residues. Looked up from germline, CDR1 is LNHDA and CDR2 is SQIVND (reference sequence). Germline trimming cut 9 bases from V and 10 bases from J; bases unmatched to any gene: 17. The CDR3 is CASKTLTGLGGAFF. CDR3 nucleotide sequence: TGTGCCAGCAAAACGCTGACAGGGTTGGGCGGAGCTTTCTTT.

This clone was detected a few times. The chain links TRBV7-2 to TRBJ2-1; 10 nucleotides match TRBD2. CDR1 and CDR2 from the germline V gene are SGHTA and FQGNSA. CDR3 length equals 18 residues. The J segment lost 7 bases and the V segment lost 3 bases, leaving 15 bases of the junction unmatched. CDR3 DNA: TGTGCCAGCAGCTTTCCTCGGAGCGGGAGGGCCTCAGTTAATGAGCAGTTCTTC. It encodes CASSFPRSGRASVNEQFF.

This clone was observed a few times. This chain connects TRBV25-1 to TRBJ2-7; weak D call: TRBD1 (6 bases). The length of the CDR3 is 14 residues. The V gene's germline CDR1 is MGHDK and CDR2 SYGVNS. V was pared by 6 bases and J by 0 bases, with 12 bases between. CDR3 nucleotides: TGTGCCAGCAGCCGGACAGCGCTCTCCTACGAGCAGTACTTC. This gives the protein CASSRTALSYEQYF.

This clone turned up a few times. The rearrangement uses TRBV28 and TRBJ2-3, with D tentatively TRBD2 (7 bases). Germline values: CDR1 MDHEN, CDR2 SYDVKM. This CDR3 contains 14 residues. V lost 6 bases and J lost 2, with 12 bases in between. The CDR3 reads CASSSGGLTDTQYF. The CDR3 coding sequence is TGTGCCAGCAGCTCCGGGGGGCTCACAGATACGCAGTATTTT.

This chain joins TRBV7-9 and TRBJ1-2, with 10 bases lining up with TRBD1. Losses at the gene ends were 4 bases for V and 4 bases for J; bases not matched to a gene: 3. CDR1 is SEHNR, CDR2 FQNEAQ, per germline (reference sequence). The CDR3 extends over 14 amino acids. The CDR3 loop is CASSSGTGVYGYTF. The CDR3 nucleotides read TGTGCCAGCAGCTCCGGGACAGGGGTCTATGGCTACACCTTC.

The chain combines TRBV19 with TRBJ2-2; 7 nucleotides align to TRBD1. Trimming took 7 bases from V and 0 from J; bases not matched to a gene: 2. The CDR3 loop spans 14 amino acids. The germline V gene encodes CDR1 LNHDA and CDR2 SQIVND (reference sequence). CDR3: CASNRGPNTGELFF. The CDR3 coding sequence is TGTGCCAGTAACAGGGGTCCGAACACCGGGGAGCTGTTTTTT.

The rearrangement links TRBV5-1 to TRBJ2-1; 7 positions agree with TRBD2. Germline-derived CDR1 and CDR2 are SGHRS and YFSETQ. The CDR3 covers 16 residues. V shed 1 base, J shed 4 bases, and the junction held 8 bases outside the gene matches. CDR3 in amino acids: CASSLIASGGYNEQFF. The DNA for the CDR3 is TGCGCCAGCAGCTTGATAGCTAGCGGAGGTTACAATGAGCAGTTCTTC. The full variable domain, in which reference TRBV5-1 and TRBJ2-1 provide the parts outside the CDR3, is KAGVTQTPRYLIKTRGQQVTLSCSPISGHRSVSWYQQTPGQGLQFLFEYFSETQRNKGNFPGRFSGRQFSNSRSEMNVSTLELGDSALYLCASSLIASGGYNEQFFGPGTRLTVL.

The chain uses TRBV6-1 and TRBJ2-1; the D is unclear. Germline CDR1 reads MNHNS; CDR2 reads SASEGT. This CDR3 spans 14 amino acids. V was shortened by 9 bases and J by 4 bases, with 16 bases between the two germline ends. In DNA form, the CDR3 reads TGTGCCAGTTATGCCCCCAAAACATACAATGAGCAGTTCTTC. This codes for CASYAPKTYNEQFF.

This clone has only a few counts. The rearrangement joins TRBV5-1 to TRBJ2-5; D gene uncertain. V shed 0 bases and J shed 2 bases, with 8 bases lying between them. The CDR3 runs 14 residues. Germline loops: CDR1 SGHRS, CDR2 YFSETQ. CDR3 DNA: TGCGCCAGCAGCTTGGTAGTGAGACAAGAGACCCAGTACTTC. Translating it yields CASSLVVRQETQYF.

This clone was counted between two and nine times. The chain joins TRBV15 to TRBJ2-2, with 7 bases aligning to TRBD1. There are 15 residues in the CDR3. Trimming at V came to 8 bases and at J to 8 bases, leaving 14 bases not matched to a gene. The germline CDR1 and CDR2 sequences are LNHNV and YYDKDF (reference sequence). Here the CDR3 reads CATGTLDRAAGELFF. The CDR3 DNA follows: TGTGCCACCGGAACTCTTGACAGGGCTGCGGGGGAGCTGTTTTTT. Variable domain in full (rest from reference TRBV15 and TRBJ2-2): DAMVIQNPRYQVTQFGKPVTLSCSQTLNHNVMYWYQQKSSQAPKLLFHYYDKDFNNEADTPDNFQSRRPNTSFCFLDIRSPGLGDTAMYLCATGTLDRAAGELFFGEGSRLTVL.

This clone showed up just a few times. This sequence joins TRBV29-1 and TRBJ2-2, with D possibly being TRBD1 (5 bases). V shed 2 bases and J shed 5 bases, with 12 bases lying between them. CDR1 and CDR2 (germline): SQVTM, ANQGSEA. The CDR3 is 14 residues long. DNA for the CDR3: TGCAGCGTTGAACGAGACAGTGGGACCGGGGAGCTGTTTTTT. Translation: CSVERDSGTGELFF.

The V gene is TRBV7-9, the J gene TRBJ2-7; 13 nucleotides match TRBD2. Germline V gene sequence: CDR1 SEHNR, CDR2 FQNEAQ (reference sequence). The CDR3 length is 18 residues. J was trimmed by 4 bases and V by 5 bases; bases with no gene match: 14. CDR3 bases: TGTGCCAGCAGCGCCGGGACTAGCGGGAAAAGGGGGAAATACGAGCAGTACTTC. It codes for CASSAGTSGKRGKYEQYF.

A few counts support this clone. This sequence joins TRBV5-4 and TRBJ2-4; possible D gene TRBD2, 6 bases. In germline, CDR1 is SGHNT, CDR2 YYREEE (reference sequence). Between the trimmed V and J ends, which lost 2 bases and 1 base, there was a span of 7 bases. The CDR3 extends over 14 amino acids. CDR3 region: CASSFGGAKNIQYF. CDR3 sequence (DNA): TGTGCCAGCAGCTTTGGGGGGGCCAAAAACATTCAGTACTTC.

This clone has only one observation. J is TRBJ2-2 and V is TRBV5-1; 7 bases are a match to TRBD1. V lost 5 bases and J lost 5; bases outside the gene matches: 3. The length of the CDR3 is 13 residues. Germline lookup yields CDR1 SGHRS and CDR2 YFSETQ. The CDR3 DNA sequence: TGCGCCAGCAGTCAACAGGGGACCGGGGAGCTGTTTTTT. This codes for CASSQQGTGELFF. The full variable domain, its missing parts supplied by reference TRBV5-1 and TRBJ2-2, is KAGVTQTPRYLIKTRGQQVTLSCSPISGHRSVSWYQQTPGQGLQFLFEYFSETQRNKGNFPGRFSGRQFSNSRSEMNVSTLELGDSALYLCASSQQGTGELFFGEGSRLTVL.